This T cell receptor (beta chain) originates from a study of shared clonotypes between healthy human individuals (dated by TCRdb to about 2020). Background on the whole study: The cohort comprised a couple of women and a few men aged 18 to 49 years. Per donor, three plates each were used for CD4 naive and CD4 memory, two for CD8 naive, and one for CD8 memory. To estimate repertoire size and how much clonotype sharing occurs between individuals, the study deeply sequenced the blood TCR repertoires of five or six healthy adults. Libraries were prepared and TCR repertoires were sequenced by different laboratories using diverse techniques, in order to increase sequencing depth and limit assay-specific biases. Leukapheresis yielded between about 0.85 and 10 billion PBMCs per donor.

This clone was observed once. Its target antigen remains unknown. Per-base qualities were not stored, and no clone one base away is much larger. Healthy HIV-negative adults with no recently reported acute infections or vaccinations were included as donors. Every donor was a Caucasian adult residing in Nashville, Tennessee, USA. Magnetic negative selection was used to enrich CD4+ T cells, after which naive cells were positively selected on CD45RA and the negative fraction became the memory subset. Blood was obtained by leukapheresis, after which PBMCs were separated by Ficoll-Histopaque density gradient centrifugation and cryopreserved in liquid nitrogen vapor phase. Purity and quantity of every magnetically sorted T cell population were checked by analytical flow cytometry. From each sorted fraction, genomic DNA was isolated and quantified by UV absorbance on a Nanodrop 2000c. General study outcomes and caveats: Sampling was restricted to blood, and TCR repertoires in tissues likely differ from the TCR repertoires found in blood. Roughly 5% of naive CD4, roughly 3.5% of naive CD8, approximately 2% of memory CD4, and 0.35% to 0.4% of memory CD8 clonotypes were shared across several donors. Rarefaction of sorted-subset datasets indicated incomplete sequencing despite the large sequencing depth. Pairwise subsampling indicated that sequencing depth was expected to affect the degree of clonotype sharing among donors. Larger estimated clonotype richness was generally found for naive subsets than for memory subsets. Because the study included only a small number of donors, the genetic and exposure-history diversity represented was limited. Higher generation probabilities were observed for clonotypes shared by all four sorted-subset donors than for non-shared clonotypes.

Using the deep immunoSEQ assay, multiplex PCR amplified TCR CDR3 regions from genomic DNA. Extracted genomic DNA from each cell subset was distributed evenly across all wells of several immunoSEQ 96-well plates, and each plate was treated as a replicate. Each replicate PCR for sorted subsets received about 0.2 ug genomic DNA, equal to roughly 33,000 T cell genomes. The purified libraries were quantified using a Qubit 3.0 fluorometer, sized with a Bioanalyzer 2100, and then quantified again using the KAPA Library Quantification kit. A separate single-read 150-cycle Illumina NextSeq 550 flow cell was used to sequence each immunoSEQ 96-well plate. As for how the authors treated the data: Because the immunoSEQ output held only junctional sequences and lacked quality scores, the filtering could not match the filtering applied to full-length reads. Sequences were annotated with PyIR, a Python wrapper for IgBLAST v1.9, using IMGT germline references to assign V/J genes and CDR3. Reads were filtered out if the reads had weak V/J assignments (E-value above 1e-6), no CDR3, stop codons, out-of-frame junctions, or ambiguous translated residues. V3J clonotypes were defined as sequences sharing an identical inferred V gene, J gene, and CDR3 amino acid sequence. The percentage overlap between two repertoires was calculated by dividing the number of shared unique clonotypes by the size of the smaller repertoire. RTK rarefaction, the Chao1 estimator, and Recon v2.1 estimates of unobserved clonotypes were used to assess repertoire richness. Generation probabilities for all TCRbeta clonotypes obtained by the gDNA method from a handful of donors were computed using OLGA. The table was pulled from immuneACCESS by TCRdb, which kept in-frame rearrangements only. Such tables lose some clones; where checked, under half of the loss comes from unresolved V genes, and the rest has no known cause. Clone size and V and J calls were adopted from that table, with D and trimming inferred from the DNA. The sample data list around 700,000 clones, and about two thirds of these were observed just once. The ten largest clonotypes hold under 2% of the sample.

CDR1 and CDR2, looked up from the germline V gene (reference sequence), are LNHDA and SQIVND. The junction carries 10 bases between V and J, which are trimmed by 1 base and 1 base respectively. The CDR3 runs 15 residues from the cysteine to the phenylalanine. Here the CDR3 DNA is all that survives: 45 bases in frame from base 1. The receptor chain draws on TRBV19 and TRBJ1-1; too little of a D gene remains to name it. The sequence was obtained from a woman under 40 in good health. The sample was memory CD4+ T cells sorted from blood. The sample's cell subset or site label is to be understood as: CD45RA-negative fraction. CDR3 protein: CASSIALRENTEAFF. Read as DNA, the sequence is TGTGCCAGTAGTATAGCCCTGAGGGAGAACACTGAAGCTTTCTTT.